A single sample gave rise to the 17 T cell receptor beta chains below, sequenced in a study of shared T cell receptors in the human thymus (dated by TCRdb to the early 2020s). Library construction relied on the immunoSEQ multiplex PCR assay. The table comes from immuneACCESS by way of TCRdb, which keeps in-frame sequences with V and J called. Part of the clones is missing from these tables; in studies checked, under half for an unresolved V gene and the rest for unknown reasons. This sample lists hundreds of thousands of clones; roughly 90% were detected once. About 0.01% of the sample belongs to the ten largest clones. The same sample was also used in a study of human thymus T cells.

Input material: thymocytes. Receptors were obtained from a boy less than two years old with a congenital heart defect. Donor details come from another sample of the same person, matched by shared clones.

The chain links TRBV27 to TRBJ1-4; no clear D gene. With 5 bases removed from V and 5 bases from J, the gap between germline ends came to 9 bases. The CDR3 has 13 amino acids. Germline V gene lookup returns CDR1 MNHEY and CDR2 SMNVEV (reference sequence). CDR3 in amino acids: CASSEGPNEKLFF. In DNA, the CDR3 is TGTGCCAGCAGTGAGGGCCCCAATGAAAAACTGTTTTTT. Combining the CDR3 with reference TRBV27 and TRBJ1-4 gives the whole variable domain EAQVTQNPRYLITVTGKKLTVTCSQNMNHEYMSWYRQDPGLGLRQIYYSMNVEVTDKGDVPEGYKVSRKEKRNFPLILESPSPNQTSLYFCASSEGPNEKLFFGSGTQLSVL.

The chain couples TRBV12-5 to TRBJ2-1; D might be TRBD2 (5 bases). The ends were cut back, 2 bases at V and 10 bases at J, with 12 bases in the middle. There are 13 residues in the CDR3. Looked up from germline, CDR1 is LGHNT and CDR2 is FRNRAP. The CDR3 protein is CASGLSPGEEQFF. The CDR3 coding sequence is TGTGCTAGTGGTTTGTCCCCCGGGGAGGAGCAGTTCTTC.

The rearrangement joins TRBV10-3 to TRBJ2-7, with D perhaps TRBD1 (6 bases). V shed 8 bases and J shed 0 bases, with 14 bases lying between them. The length of the CDR3 is 14 residues. Germline CDR1 ENHRY, CDR2 SYGVKD. The CDR3 here is CAIGRDKLSYEQYF. In DNA, the CDR3 is TGTGCCATCGGAAGGGACAAGCTCTCCTACGAGCAGTACTTC.

The rearrangement links TRBV5-4 to TRBJ2-1; TRBD2 matches at 13 bases. Germline V CDR1 and CDR2: SGHNT, YYREEE (reference sequence). The CDR3 is made up of 15 amino acids. J gave up 5 bases and V 5 bases, and 4 bases lay outside the gene matches. The CDR3 here is CASRSGTSGNNEQFF. CDR3 coding DNA: TGTGCCAGCAGATCCGGGACTAGCGGGAACAATGAGCAGTTCTTC.

The rearrangement uses TRBV7-6 and TRBJ2-5; 14 positions match TRBD2. Trimming at V came to 6 bases and at J to 2 bases, leaving 20 bases not matched to a gene. CDR3 length: 21 residues. Germline V gene lookup returns CDR1 SGHVS and CDR2 FNYEAQ. In DNA form, the CDR3 reads TGTGCCAGCAGACCAAAAGGACTGCCGGGACTAGCGGGAGTCTTTCAAGAGACCCAGTACTTC. It encodes CASRPKGLPGLAGVFQETQYF.

This chain connects TRBV11-3 to TRBJ2-1; 10 bases are shared with TRBD2. The CDR3 length is 16 residues. Germline V CDR1 and CDR2: SGHNT, YENEEA. After removal of 1 base from V and 3 bases from J, the junction contained 3 bases not matched to a gene. CDR3 nucleotide sequence: TGTGCCAGCAGCTTAGCAACTAGCGGGGACTACAATGAGCAGTTCTTC. Translation gives CASSLATSGDYNEQFF.

The J gene is TRBJ1-1, the V gene TRBV6-5; 7 nucleotides match TRBD1. The CDR3 is 15 amino acids. Germline V gene sequence: CDR1 MNHEY, CDR2 SVGAGI. The ends lost 0 bases at V and 7 bases at J; junction bases unmatched: 8. This chain's CDR3 is CASSYSGGGGDEAFF. The CDR3 nucleotides read TGTGCCAGCAGTTACTCAGGGGGCGGGGGGGATGAAGCTTTCTTT.

This sequence joins TRBV7-6 and TRBJ2-4, with 7 bases fitting TRBD1. Unmatched junction bases numbered 12, after V lost 5 bases and J lost 2 bases. Germline V CDR1 and CDR2: SGHVS, FNYEAQ. This CDR3 contains 17 residues. The CDR3 reads CASSPRAGGKSKNIQYF. The CDR3 DNA reads TGTGCCAGCAGCCCCCGGGCAGGGGGTAAGTCCAAAAACATTCAGTACTTC.

This clone was found once. The chain joins TRBV18 to TRBJ2-5, with D unresolved. The V gene lost 6 bases and the J gene lost 2 bases, with 13 bases spanning the gap. The germline gives CDR1 KGHSH, CDR2 LQKENI. The CDR3 loop spans 14 amino acids. The DNA of the CDR3 is TGTGCCAGCTCTCAACGATGGAGACAAGAGACCCAGTACTTC. This gives the protein CASSQRWRQETQYF.

The chain uses TRBV9 and TRBJ1-3; the D gene is possibly TRBD1 (5 bases). CDR3 length: 15 residues. CDR1 is SGDLS, CDR2 YYNGEE, per germline. V gave up 0 bases and J gave up 2 bases, with 9 bases separating them. Here the CDR3 DNA reads TGTGCCAGCAGCGTAGTAGGGGCCCCTGGAAACACCATATATTTT. As protein: CASSVVGAPGNTIYF.

The chain recombines TRBV30 with TRBJ1-1, with D perhaps TRBD1 (6 bases). The CDR3 length is 13 residues. V was cut by 1 base and J by 9 bases, with 15 bases left in between. Germline lookup yields CDR1 GTSNPN and CDR2 SVGIG (reference sequence). The chain's CDR3 is CAWSAPRGGQAFF. DNA for the CDR3: TGTGCCTGGAGTGCCCCTCGGGGGGGCCAAGCTTTCTTT.

The chain carries TRBV5-6 and TRBJ2-1, with no clear D. The germline gives CDR1 SGHDT, CDR2 YYEEEE. Trimming left V 1 base short and J 3 bases short, with 11 bases between. CDR3 length: 15 amino acids. The CDR3 DNA is TGTGCCAGCAGCTTGTACTCACCACTCTACAATGAGCAGTTCTTC. The encoded protein is CASSLYSPLYNEQFF.

The V call is TRBV21-1, the J call TRBJ1-1; the DNA was not compared with TRBD1, the D call given in the table. TRBV21-1 is a listed pseudogene. The CDR3 extends over 12 amino acids. The CDR3, as DNA: TGTGCCAGCAGGCGCACAGGGGGCGCGGCTTTCTTT. Its protein product is CASRRTGGAAFF.

The rearrangement links TRBV10-3 to TRBJ2-1, with a weak D call TRBD2 (6 bases). The ends were cut back, 4 bases at V and 10 bases at J, with 20 bases in the middle. The CDR3 runs 15 residues. Germline assignment: CDR1 ENHRY and CDR2 SYGVKD. The CDR3, as DNA: TGTGCCATCAGTGGAAGTGAGGCGGCGGGGAAGGAGCAGTTCTTC. It translates to CAISGSEAAGKEQFF.

V is TRBV11-3 and J is TRBJ2-3; 10 bases are shared with TRBD2. The CDR3 runs to 18 residues. The germline V gene encodes CDR1 SGHNT and CDR2 YENEEA. J was trimmed by 4 bases and V by 5 bases; bases with no gene match: 15. CDR3 coding DNA: TGTGCCAGCAGCAAGGGACCTCTAAGCGGGAGGGGGGCAGATACGCAGTATTTT. Residues: CASSKGPLSGRGADTQYF.

The CDR3 is CASSQRGLAGGPTQFF. The DNA of the CDR3 is TGTGCCAGCAGCCAGAGGGGACTAGCGGGAGGTCCTACCCAGTTCTTC. V gene TRBV4-2 combines with J gene TRBJ2-1, with 15 bases identical to TRBD2. The germline CDR1 and CDR2 sequences are LGHNA and YNFKEQ. Trimming cost V 3 bases and J 13 bases; bases outside gene matches: 10. The CDR3 contains 16 residues.

The rearrangement links TRBV6-6 to TRBJ2-7, with 9 bases that match TRBD1. In germline, CDR1 is MNHNY, CDR2 SVGAGI (reference sequence). Trimming at V came to 2 bases and at J to 2 bases, leaving 4 bases not matched to a gene. This CDR3 spans 15 amino acids. CDR3 in amino acids: CASSYRDRATYEQYF. The CDR3 bases are TGTGCCAGCAGTTACCGGGACAGGGCCACCTACGAGCAGTACTTC.